This record concerns one T cell receptor (beta chain) sequence. The target antigen is unknown. Germline V gene sequence: CDR1 SQVTM, CDR2 ANQGSEA. CDR3 length equals 12 residues. V lost 7 bases and J lost 2; bases outside the gene matches: 4. The whole isolated RNA underwent reverse transcription, so sequencing captured expressed TCRB transcripts. Profiled with immunoSEQ multiplex PCR; TCRdb holds only in-frame clones, not every one. This sample has under 950,000 clones; about 17% occur once, and the top ten carry roughly 0.025%. This entry is derived from a study of beta chain features in type 1 diabetes. Findings and limits, study-wide: In all four CD4+ subsets, TCRB CDR3 length was significantly, moderately reduced in type 1 diabetes.

The chain links TRBV29-1 to TRBJ1-1; 7 bases line up with TRBD1. The clonotype was recovered from a woman aged 18-35 years in good health. Material: naive CD4+ T cells from blood. Here the CDR3 DNA reads TGCAGCGCTGGGGACAGAAACACTGAAGCTTTCTTT. Translated, it gives CSAGDRNTEAFF.